This TCR beta chain comes out of a study of blood T cell repertoires in COVID-19 (TCRdb year 2020). For context, the study as a whole: Samples covering the acute and convalescent phases of COVID-19 were provided by collaborators in the United States, Italy and Spain. The prospective study material was composed of cDNA or gDNA derived from T cells, B-cell-depleted T cells, or PBMCs. Deeply sampled blood TCRbeta repertoires from subjects exposed to, actively infected with, or recovered from COVID-19 were included in the dataset. The repertoires were released in a freely available public database intended as a resource for research on the immune response to SARS-CoV-2. Samples came from the ongoing ImmuneRACE study (first 160 participants) plus 1,254 subjects from 6 global collaborators. The sample metadata nearly always contained a de-identified subject ID, COVID-19 status, age in years and sex. Where available, HLA class I and class II types were obtained from metadata supplied by the sample provider rather than from assay-based typing.

The paper's findings and limits, for the study overall: The amount of clinical and demographic metadata varied by source and participant and was provided uncurated.

Remarks on this clone: No cognate antigen has been identified for it. There are no base qualities to consult, and no much larger clone falls within one base.

The collaborating institutions used their own protocols to collect whole blood in K2EDTA tubes. Collaborator samples were shipped for TCRbeta analysis as frozen whole blood, isolated PBMCs, or DNA extracted from either sample type. TCRbeta CDR3 regions were amplified from genomic DNA using the immunoSEQ Assay, a bias-controlled multiplex PCR. In the paper's pipeline: The number of nucleated cells in each sample was estimated from the amplification of reference gene primers within the assay. To quantify the absolute abundance of each unique TCRbeta CDR3 rearrangement, sequence reads were collapsed and filtered. For each sample, productive Simpson clonality was calculated by taking the square root of Simpson's diversity index across productive rearrangements. TCRdb's version of the immuneACCESS table is confined to in-frame rearrangements and falls short of the full clone set. An unresolved V gene accounts for under half of the shortfall where checked; the remainder is of unknown origin. That table supplies the V and J calls and clone size; D and trimming were determined from the DNA. The table for this sample lists approximately 74,000 clones; about nine tenths of them were counted only once. The top ten clones comprise roughly 2% of the sample.

The clonotype was recovered from a woman aged 60 to 75 with acute or convalescent COVID-19. Input material: peripheral blood.

The bases are TGTGCCGAAGGAGATGAGCAGTTCTTC. It specifies CAEGDEQFF. The rearrangement combines TRBV19 with TRBJ2-1, with the D gene not confidently named. According to the germline V gene (reference sequence), CDR1 reads LNHDA and CDR2 reads SQIVND. A distance of 7 bases separates the germline ends of V and J, which lose 11 bases and 8 bases respectively. Inclusive of the bounding cysteine and phenylalanine, the CDR3 is 9 residues long. Just CDR3 DNA is preserved here, 27 bases in frame from base 1.